This T cell receptor (beta chain) emerged from a study of blood T cell repertoires in COVID-19. Across the whole study: Samples representing acute and convalescent COVID-19 were sourced from the United States, Italy and Spain. The cDNA or gDNA used as material had been derived from T cells, B-cell-depleted T cells, or PBMCs.

Original processing notes: Estimation of nucleated cell counts was performed using reference gene primer amplification. Assay: immunoSEQ multiplex PCR; the TCRdb copy retains only in-frame clones and omits some. That table gives V, J and clone size, and the DNA gave D and trimming. Found here are 25,000 to 30,000 clones, 70% to 90% of them singletons; the top ten hold around 17%. Germline V lookup: CDR1 MNHNS, CDR2 SASEGT. This CDR3 has 14 residues. The trim removed 2 bases at V and 4 bases at J, leaving 3 bases unmatched. Sequencing was done on a sample of peripheral blood. The sequence derives from a human donor in a cohort sampled during active COVID-19. V gene TRBV6-1 combines with J gene TRBJ1-1; 8 positions agree with TRBD1. CDR3 region: CASSEQGARTEAFF. In DNA, the CDR3 is TGTGCCAGCAGTGAACAGGGGGCGCGCACTGAAGCTTTCTTT.